This paragraph reports one TCR beta chain. PCR was performed a second time for roughly 7 to 11 cycles using a sample-barcoded 5' primer and a J-beta primer mix. TCRdb recomputed calls from the 5' RACE reads with MiXCR, one row per CDR3 protein. The profile shows about 1.5 million distinct CDR3 sequences, about 42% of them singletons. CDR1 is SEHNR and CDR2 is FQNEAQ in the germline V gene (reference sequence). With 5 bases removed from V and 2 bases from J, the gap between germline ends came to 17 bases. The CDR3 is 16 amino acids. The source of the sample is a study of blood T cells in healthy people across ages.

The rearrangement joins TRBV7-9 to TRBJ2-3; D might be TRBD2 (6 bases). Sequencing used blood. This clonotype originated in a woman under 30 in good health. CDR3 amino acids: CASSAWDSGTTDTQYF. The CDR3 DNA sequence: TGTGCCAGCAGCGCCTGGGATAGCGGAACCACAGATACGCAGTATTTT.